This TCR beta chain was recorded in a study of blood T cell repertoires in COVID-19. Profiling relied on immunoSEQ multiplex PCR, and the TCRdb table lists in-frame clones only, not all of them. The data show some 370,000 clones, 80% to 85% seen once. After removal of 6 bases from V and 4 bases from J, the junction contained 12 bases not matched to a gene. Germline assignment: CDR1 LNHDA and CDR2 SQIVND (reference sequence). CDR3 length: 16 amino acids. The clonotype was recovered from a woman aged 50 to 60 who had recovered from COVID-19. The V call is TRBV19, the J call TRBJ2-7, with TRBD1 identical over 10 bases. The material sequenced was PBMCs or T cells enriched from blood (not recorded which). The CDR3 loop reads CASRETGGAGPYEQYF. The CDR3 DNA follows: TGTGCCAGTAGAGAGACAGGGGGCGCTGGACCTTACGAGCAGTACTTC.